These T cell receptor beta chains were read from a single sample in a study of response to subunit inactivated influenza vaccine. Each CDR3 protein gets one entry after TCRdb re-called the RT-PCR reads with MiXCR. The sample includes 430,000 or so distinct CDR3 sequences, over 9.5% of them seen just once. Material: PBMCs from blood, obtained about 40 days after vaccination. Receptors originate from a man aged 50 or older who received an inactivated influenza vaccine. The CDR3 runs from the conserved cysteine through the conserved F or W. The D gene is left open where the match is weak. The listing skips clone size in some rows; elsewhere it reads once, few, many or a size class.

CDR3aa: CASSFRVMTDTQYF; CDR3nt: TGTGCCAGCAGCTTCAGGGTTATGACAGATACGCAGTATTTT; j_gene: TRBJ2-3; v_gene: TRBV7-2; d_gene: .; abundance: few
CDR3aa: CASSPPEVQISIQYF; CDR3nt: TGTGCCAGCAGCCCGCCGGAGGTCCAAATTTCCATTCAGTACTTC; j_gene: TRBJ2-4; v_gene: TRBV28; d_gene: .; abundance: many
CDR3aa: CASSTRGGELFF; CDR3nt: TGTGCCAGCAGCACCAGGGGCGGGGAGCTGTTTTTT; j_gene: TRBJ2-2; v_gene: TRBV11-3; d_gene: .; abundance: .
CDR3aa: CASSQDGRGGEQYF; CDR3nt: TGTGCCAGCAGCCAAGACGGACGGGGGGGCGAGCAGTACTTC; j_gene: TRBJ2-7; v_gene: TRBV3-1; d_gene: TRBD2; abundance: .
CDR3aa: CASRLDGGYNEQFF; CDR3nt: TGCGCCAGCAGATTGGATGGGGGATACAATGAGCAGTTCTTC; j_gene: TRBJ2-1; v_gene: TRBV5-1; d_gene: .; abundance: many
CDR3aa: CASRTTSGSYEQYF; CDR3nt: TGTGCCAGCAGGACAACTAGCGGATCCTACGAGCAGTACTTC; j_gene: TRBJ2-7; v_gene: TRBV6-1; d_gene: TRBD2; abundance: few
CDR3aa: CASAAVSTNTGELFF; CDR3nt: TGCGCCAGCGCGGCGGTTTCGACGAACACCGGGGAGCTGTTTTTT; j_gene: TRBJ2-2; v_gene: TRBV5-1; d_gene: .; abundance: .
CDR3aa: CASSQDSPFMTQYF; CDR3nt: TGCGCCAGCAGCCAGGATTCCCCCTTTATGACCCAGTACTTC; j_gene: TRBJ2-5; v_gene: TRBV4-1; d_gene: .; abundance: .
CDR3aa: CSASGGLAGYNEQFF; CDR3nt: TGCAGTGCTAGTGGCGGCCTAGCGGGCTACAATGAGCAGTTCTTC; j_gene: TRBJ2-1; v_gene: TRBV20-1; d_gene: TRBD2; abundance: .
CDR3aa: CAISESARISYNEQFF; CDR3nt: TGTGCCATCAGTGAGTCTGCCCGGATTTCCTACAATGAGCAGTTCTTC; j_gene: TRBJ2-1; v_gene: TRBV10-3; d_gene: .; abundance: many
CDR3aa: CASSQDTASGAYNEQFF; CDR3nt: TGCGCCAGCAGCCAAGATACAGCTAGCGGGGCCTACAATGAGCAGTTCTTC; j_gene: TRBJ2-1; v_gene: TRBV4-3; d_gene: TRBD2; abundance: .
CDR3aa: CASGPSGANVLTF; CDR3nt: TGTGCCAGCGGCCCGTCCGGGGCCAACGTCCTGACTTTC; j_gene: TRBJ2-6; v_gene: TRBV12-3/TRBV12-4; d_gene: .; abundance: many
CDR3aa: CASSPGGTSSDTQYF; CDR3nt: TGTGCCAGCAGCCCGGGGGGGACTAGTTCAGATACGCAGTATTTT; j_gene: TRBJ2-3; v_gene: TRBV3-1; d_gene: TRBD2; abundance: .
CDR3aa: CASSPGGNTEAFF; CDR3nt: TGTGCCAGCAGTCCCGGCGGAAACACTGAAGCTTTCTTT; j_gene: TRBJ1-1; v_gene: TRBV12-3/TRBV12-4; d_gene: .; abundance: few
CDR3aa: CASSPRTGVGEQFF; CDR3nt: TGTGCCAGCAGCCCCCGGACAGGGGTGGGTGAGCAGTTCTTC; j_gene: TRBJ2-1; v_gene: TRBV12-3/TRBV12-4; d_gene: TRBD1; abundance: .